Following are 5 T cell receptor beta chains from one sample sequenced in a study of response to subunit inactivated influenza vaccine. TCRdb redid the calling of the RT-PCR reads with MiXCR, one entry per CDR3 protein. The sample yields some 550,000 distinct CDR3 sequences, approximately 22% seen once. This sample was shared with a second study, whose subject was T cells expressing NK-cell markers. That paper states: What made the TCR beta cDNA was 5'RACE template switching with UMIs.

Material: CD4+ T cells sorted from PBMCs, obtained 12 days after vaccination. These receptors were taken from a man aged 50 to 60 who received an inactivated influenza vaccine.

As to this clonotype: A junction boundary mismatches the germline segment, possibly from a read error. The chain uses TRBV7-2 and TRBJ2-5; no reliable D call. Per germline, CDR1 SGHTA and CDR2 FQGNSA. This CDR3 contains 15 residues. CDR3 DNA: TGTGCCAGCAGCTTCGGTCCGGTGTACCAAGAGGCCCAGTACTTC. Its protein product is CASSFGPVYQEAQYF.

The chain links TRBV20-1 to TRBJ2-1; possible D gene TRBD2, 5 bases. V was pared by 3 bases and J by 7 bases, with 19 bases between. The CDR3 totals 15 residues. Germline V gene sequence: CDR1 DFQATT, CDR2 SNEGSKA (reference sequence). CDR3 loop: CSASDRVLAKNEQFF. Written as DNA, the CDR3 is TGCAGTGCTAGTGACCGAGTGCTAGCAAAGAATGAGCAGTTCTTC.

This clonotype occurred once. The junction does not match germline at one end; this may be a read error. CDR3 bases: TGTGCCATCAGCCCCCGGACAGACAACACCGGGGAGCTGTTTTTT. Amino acids: CAISPRTDNTGELFF. V usage is TRBV9 and J usage is TRBJ2-2, with D possibly being TRBD1 (6 bases). The CDR3 extends over 15 amino acids. The V gene's germline CDR1 is SGDLS and CDR2 YYNGEE.

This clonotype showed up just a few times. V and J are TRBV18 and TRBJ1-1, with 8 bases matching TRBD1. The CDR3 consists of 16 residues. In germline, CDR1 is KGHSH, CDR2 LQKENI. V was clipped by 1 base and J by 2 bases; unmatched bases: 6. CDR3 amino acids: CASSPRTGGRNTEAFF. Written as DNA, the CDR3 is TGTGCCAGCTCACCACGAACAGGGGGGCGAAACACTGAAGCTTTCTTT. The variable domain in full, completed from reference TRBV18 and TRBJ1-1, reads NAGVMQNPRHLVRRRGQEARLRCSPMKGHSHVYWYRQLPEEGLKFMVYLQKENIIDESGMPKERFSAEFPKEGPSILRIQQVVRGDSAAYFCASSPRTGGRNTEAFFGQGTRLTVV.

CDR3 residues: CASRRENTGELFF. The CDR3 DNA reads TGTGCCAGCAGAAGGGAAAACACCGGGGAGCTGTTTTTT. The rearrangement links TRBV6-1 to TRBJ2-2, with D uncertain. V gave up 6 bases and J gave up 2 bases, with 7 bases separating them. Germline CDR1 MNHNS, CDR2 SASEGT. This CDR3 has 13 residues.